These T cell receptor beta chains were read from a single sample in a study of blood T cell repertoires in COVID-19. Sequenced by immunoSEQ multiplex PCR; TCRdb stores in-frame clones only, minus some. The sample contains roughly 120,000 clones, less than 85% of which appear only once. The sequenced material came from peripheral blood. These receptors originate from a woman older than 75 with acute or convalescent COVID-19. Each CDR3 is given with its conserved first and last residue. Each record gives: clone size, V gene, J gene, D gene, CDR3 protein, CDR3 DNA. A D gene is named only where the DNA matches it firmly. Size is omitted from some rows. Given values are once, few, many or a class for expanded clones.

.	TRBV7-9	TRBJ2-1	.	CASSVSGLAYNEQFF	TGTGCCAGCAGCGTGAGCGGGTTGGCCTACAATGAGCAGTTCTTC
.	TRBV6-6	TRBJ2-7	.	CASKSGWNEQYF	TGTGCCAGCAAATCAGGGTGGAACGAGCAGTACTTC
few	TRBV6-1	TRBJ1-2	.	CASSELAGDIYGYTF	TGTGCCAGCAGTGAATTGGCAGGGGATATCTATGGCTACACCTTC
few	TRBV7-9	TRBJ1-1	.	CASSYISGGRVSRNTEAFF	TGTGCCAGCAGCTATATTAGTGGGGGCAGGGTATCGAGGAACACTGAAGCTTTCTTT
few	TRBV5-5	TRBJ2-7	.	CASSLGGGPSSYEQYF	TGTGCCAGCAGCCTAGGGGGGGGACCGAGCTCCTACGAGCAGTACTTC
.	TRBV11-2	TRBJ2-7	.	CASSWRRYEQYF	TGTGCCAGCAGCTGGAGAAGGTACGAGCAGTACTTC
.	TRBV19	TRBJ1-2	.	CASSTRRDINYGYTF	TGTGCCAGTAGTACTCGCCGGGACATTAACTATGGCTACACCTTC
.	TRBV7-9	TRBJ1-6	.	CASSQQGMGNSPLHF	TGTGCCAGCAGCCAACAGGGAATGGGTAATTCACCCCTCCACTTT
.	TRBV6-5	TRBJ2-7	.	CASSSIGSSDEQYF	TGTGCCAGCAGCTCGATCGGGTCTTCGGACGAGCAGTACTTC
.	TRBV4-2	TRBJ1-6	TRBD1	CASSQEGTGDSPLHF	TGTGCCAGCAGCCAAGAGGGGACAGGGGATTCACCCCTCCACTTT
.	TRBV6-2/TRBV6-3	TRBJ2-1	TRBD2	CASSGLAGGPNEQFF	TGTGCCAGCAGTGGTCTAGCGGGGGGGCCCAATGAGCAGTTCTTC
.	TRBV21-1	TRBJ1-1	.	CASSKFLIGQGVMNTEAFF	TGTGCCAGCAGCAAATTTCTTATAGGGCAGGGGGTGATGAACACTGAAGCTTTCTTT
few	TRBV29-1	TRBJ1-5	.	CSTGGVGQPQHF	TGCAGCACCGGGGGGGTGGGTCAGCCCCAGCATTTT
few	TRBV2	TRBJ2-3	.	CASSERGNRGTDTQYF	TGTGCCAGCAGTGAAAGGGGGAATCGTGGCACAGATACGCAGTATTTT
few	TRBV28	TRBJ1-5	.	CASSTNQPQHF	TGTGCCAGCAGTACTAATCAGCCCCAGCATTTT
.	TRBV6-2/TRBV6-3	TRBJ2-5	.	CASSSHTGGETQYF	TGTGCCAGCAGTTCTCACACTGGCGGAGAGACCCAGTACTTC
.	TRBV5-5	TRBJ1-2	TRBD1	CASSPQGAAGYTF	TGTGCCAGCAGCCCCCAGGGGGCAGCGGGCTACACCTTC
.	TRBV5-6	TRBJ2-1	TRBD1	CASSFTGVGEQFF	TGTGCCAGCAGCTTCACAGGGGTCGGTGAGCAGTTCTTC
.	TRBV9	TRBJ1-5	TRBD1	CASSVGQGLNQPQHF	TGTGCCAGCAGCGTAGGACAGGGGCTGAATCAGCCCCAGCATTTT
.	TRBV7-2	TRBJ1-5	TRBD1	CASSLSGTGRNQPQHF	TGTGCCAGCAGCTTATCTGGGACAGGGAGAAATCAGCCCCAGCATTTT
.	TRBV28	TRBJ1-1	TRBD1	CASSSRQGKDTEAFF	TGTGCCAGCAGTTCACGACAGGGCAAAGACACTGAAGCTTTCTTT
.	TRBV4-1	TRBJ1-4	TRBD1	CASKYNPGQPNEKLFF	TGCGCCAGCAAATATAACCCGGGACAGCCGAATGAAAAACTGTTTTTT
.	TRBV29-1	TRBJ2-7	.	CSVRTNYEQYF	TGCAGCGTTCGGACAAACTACGAGCAGTACTTC
.	TRBV5-6	TRBJ1-2	.	CASSRVRAVDGYTF	TGTGCCAGCAGCAGGGTCAGGGCGGTGGATGGCTACACCTTC
.	TRBV6-6	TRBJ2-1	.	CASSSLSGSGYNEQFF	TGTGCCAGCAGTTCACTGTCGGGGTCAGGCTACAATGAGCAGTTCTTC
.	TRBV7-8	TRBJ1-2	TRBD1	CASSPAARDRGYGYTF	TGTGCCAGCAGCCCAGCCGCCCGGGACAGGGGATATGGCTACACCTTC
.	TRBV5-6	TRBJ1-2	.	CASSPPWGVGGYTF	TGTGCCAGCAGCCCCCCCTGGGGGGTTGGTGGCTACACCTTC
.	TRBV6-2/TRBV6-3	TRBJ1-5	TRBD1	CASSRGGGNQPQHF	TGTGCCAGCAGTAGAGGGGGCGGCAATCAGCCCCAGCATTTT
.	TRBV5-1	TRBJ2-7	TRBD1	CASRPGTGGTYEQYF	TGCGCCAGCAGGCCAGGGACAGGGGGTACCTACGAGCAGTACTTC
.	TRBV10-2	TRBJ2-6	TRBD1	CASVDRGSGANVLTF	TGCGCCAGCGTTGACAGGGGGTCTGGGGCCAACGTCCTGACTTTC
few	TRBV19	TRBJ1-1	.	CASSITGTNSEAFF	TGTGCCAGTAGTATCACAGGGACGAATTCTGAAGCTTTCTTT